This T cell receptor beta chain is from a study of T cell responses to AZD1222 COVID-19 vaccine. Remarks on this clone: Its antigen is not identified.

Assay: immunoSEQ multiplex PCR; the TCRdb copy retains only in-frame clones and omits some. The data hold 90,000 to 150,000 clones, with more than 70% observed a single time. V was clipped by 10 bases and J by 7 bases, with 20 bases between them. The CDR3 is 14 amino acids. The germline CDR1 and CDR2 sequences are ENHRY and SYGVKD. Study-wide results and limits: Receipt of two AZD1222 doses was followed by a rise in Spike-specific TCR breadth and depth. Baseline seropositives among AZD1222 recipients totaled only six or seven. White British ancestry dominated among donors, who included more females, and clonal diversity was possibly underestimated. Unmutated regions of variants are reportedly targeted by nearly half of spike-specific TCRs.

J is TRBJ2-1 and V is TRBV10-3; possible D gene TRBD2, 7 bases. This TCR came from an adult in good health. The sample here was peripheral blood, taken on day 0 of AZD1222 vaccination. This CDR3 is CATAKGGGWNEQFF. The CDR3 nucleotides read TGTGCCACCGCTAAGGGGGGGGGCTGGAATGAGCAGTTCTTC.